A single sample gave rise to the 9 T cell receptor beta chains below, sequenced in a study of tumor-infiltrating lymphocytes in primary liver carcinoma. Using a constant-region primer together with ProtoScript II reverse transcriptase, TCR beta cDNA was made from roughly 540 ng of total RNA. The TCR beta library was amplified through three nested multiplex PCR rounds in a modified ARM-PCR procedure. Running around 9 cycles apiece, the first two PCR rounds relied on TRBV1-TRBV30 forward primers together with a C-beta reverse primer. TCRdb processed the multiplex PCR reads anew with MiXCR; each CDR3 protein has one entry. This sample has fewer than 400,000 distinct CDR3 sequences, with 65% found just once. Unsorted whole blood served as the source of blood RNA, and germline DNA was extracted as well. The sample taken for sequencing was peripheral blood. The receptor set was obtained from a man aged 35-49 years with primary liver carcinoma and hepatitis B virus infection.

This clonotype has a single count. A much bigger clone sits one base away, suggesting this may be a read error. The genes are TRBV12-3 or TRBV12-4 and TRBJ2-7, with 10 bases aligning to TRBD2. This CDR3 region has 14 residues. The CDR3 region is CARSLMLAGDEQYF. CDR3 coding DNA: TGTGCCAGAAGTTTAATGCTAGCGGGAGACGAGCAGTACTTC.

In its sample, this clonotype was seen many times. The chain carries TRBV12-3 or TRBV12-4 and TRBJ1-5; the D is unclear. The CDR3 covers 15 residues. V lost 6 bases and J lost 1, with 13 bases in between. The CDR3 here is CASREGPGSNQPQHF. The CDR3 DNA is TGTGCCAGCAGAGAAGGGCCCGGGAGCAATCAGCCCCAGCATTTT.

This clonotype was counted only a few times. The genes are TRBV12-3 or TRBV12-4 and TRBJ1-2, with D hard to call. Trimming took off 8 bases at V and 6 bases at J, with 19 bases between the two ends. This CDR3 contains 14 residues. The CDR3: CASSGRVPGDGYTF. CDR3 coding DNA: TGTGCCAGCTCAGGAAGGGTGCCAGGAGATGGCTACACCTTC.

This clonotype was seen more than once but under ten times. The V call is TRBV4-2, the J call TRBJ2-2, with D unresolved. The V gene lost 4 bases and the J gene lost 5 bases, with 14 bases spanning the gap. This CDR3 has 15 amino acids. CDR1 is LGHNA, CDR2 YNFKEQ, per germline. In DNA, the CDR3 is TGTGCCAGCAGCCGGACGCAGATTGGGACCGGGGAGCTGTTTTTT. It encodes CASSRTQIGTGELFF.

Of note for this clonotype: Being one base from a much bigger clone, this may be a read error. Because it lacks the conserved phenylalanine or tryptophan at the end, this CDR3 is likely a read error. This chain connects TRBV6-1 to TRBJ1-2; TRBD1 agrees at 7 bases. Germline-derived CDR1 and CDR2 are MNHNS and SASEGT. J was trimmed by 4 bases and V by 5 bases; bases with no gene match: 10. CDR3 size: 15 residues. CDR3 amino acids: CASSSTGNFGYGYTL. The DNA for the CDR3 is TGTGCCAGCAGTTCGACAGGGAATTTTGGCTATGGCTACACCTTA.

This clonotype was picked up a small number of times. The CDR3 sequence: CASSSTSMNTEAFF. DNA of the CDR3: TGTGCCAGCAGCTCCACATCTATGAACACTGAAGCTTTCTTT. The chain has TRBV7-8 and TRBJ1-1; D is unclear. This CDR3 comprises 14 residues. CDR1 is SGHVS and CDR2 is FQNEAQ in the germline V gene. The V end lost 4 bases, the J end lost 0 bases, and 9 bases lay between the germline ends.

The chain couples TRBV25-1 to TRBJ2-7; D is uncertain. The V gene's germline CDR1 is MGHDK and CDR2 SYGVNS. Trimming stripped 6 bases from V and 1 base from J, with 13 bases between. There are 14 residues in the CDR3. In DNA form, the CDR3 reads TGTGCCAGCAGCCCCCCCTCCCGGTCCTACGAGCAGTACTTC. Residues: CASSPPSRSYEQYF.

The chain carries TRBV24-1 and TRBJ2-5, with 9 bases matching TRBD1. The CDR3 loop spans 14 amino acids. V lost 4 bases to trimming and J lost 5 bases; unmatched junction nucleotides: 4. Germline loops: CDR1 KGHDR, CDR2 SFDVKD. CDR3 loop: CATSDHGQGETQYF. The CDR3 DNA sequence: TGTGCCACCAGTGACCACGGACAGGGGGAGACCCAGTACTTC.

This clonotype was picked up a small number of times. The chain employs TRBV5-1 and TRBJ2-1, with no clear D. CDR3 length: 16 residues. The germline gives CDR1 SGHRS, CDR2 YFSETQ. Trimming cost V 1 base and J 1 base, with 12 bases left between them. The CDR3 here is CASSLQPAESYNEQFF. For the CDR3, the DNA is TGCGCCAGCAGCTTGCAACCGGCGGAGTCCTACAATGAGCAGTTCTTC. The whole variable domain, remainder taken from reference TRBV5-1 and TRBJ2-1, is KAGVTQTPRYLIKTRGQQVTLSCSPISGHRSVSWYQQTPGQGLQFLFEYFSETQRNKGNFPGRFSGRQFSNSRSEMNVSTLELGDSALYLCASSLQPAESYNEQFFGPGTRLTVL.